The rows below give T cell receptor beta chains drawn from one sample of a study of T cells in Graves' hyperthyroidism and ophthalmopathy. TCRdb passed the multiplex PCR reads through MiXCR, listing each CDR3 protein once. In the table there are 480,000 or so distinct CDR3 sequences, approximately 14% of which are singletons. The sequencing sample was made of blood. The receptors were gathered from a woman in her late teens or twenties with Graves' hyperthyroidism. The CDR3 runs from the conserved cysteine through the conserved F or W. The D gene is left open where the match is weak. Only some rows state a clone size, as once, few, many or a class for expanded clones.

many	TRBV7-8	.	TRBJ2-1	CASSLALEQFF
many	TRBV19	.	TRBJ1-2	CASWRDGYTF
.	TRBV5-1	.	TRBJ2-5	CASSLVRETQYF
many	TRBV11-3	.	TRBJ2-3	CASSLGHAGDTQYF
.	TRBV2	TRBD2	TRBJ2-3	CASALQGLEADTQYF
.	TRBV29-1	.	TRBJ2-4	CSVEGVLKDIQYF
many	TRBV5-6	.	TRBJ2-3	CASSLDLKGGTDTQYF
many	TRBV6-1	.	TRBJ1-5	CASSERELAGMVYSNQPQHF
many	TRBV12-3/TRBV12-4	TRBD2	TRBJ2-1	CASSPQGLAGNNEQFF
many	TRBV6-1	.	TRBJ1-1	CASKRSHEAFF
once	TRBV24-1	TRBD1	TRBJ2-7	CATSDLLGQGRNEQYF
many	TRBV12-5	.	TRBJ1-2	CASGEKVLSNYGYTF
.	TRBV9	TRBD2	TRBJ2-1	CASSSSGRALQFF
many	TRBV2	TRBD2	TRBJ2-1	CATRLAGYNEQFF
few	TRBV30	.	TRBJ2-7	CAWSDTGQRRAYEQYF
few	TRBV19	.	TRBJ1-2	CASNRWESVYTF
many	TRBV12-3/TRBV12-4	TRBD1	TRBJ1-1	CASIRQGGTEAFF
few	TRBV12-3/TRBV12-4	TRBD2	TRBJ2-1	CASSELGTRNNEQFF
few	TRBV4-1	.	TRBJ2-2	CASSRVDGAGELFF
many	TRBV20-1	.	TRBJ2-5	CSAQGSLLQETQYF
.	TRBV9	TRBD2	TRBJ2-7	CASSVGGTSGSGSCEQYF
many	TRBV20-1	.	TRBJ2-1	CSARVPGNDEQFF
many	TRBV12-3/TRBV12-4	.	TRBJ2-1	CASSLAGTEDNEQFF
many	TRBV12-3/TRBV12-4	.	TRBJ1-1	CASSLGGLNTEAFF
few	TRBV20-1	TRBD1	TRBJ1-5	CSAILGQGVYSNQPQHF
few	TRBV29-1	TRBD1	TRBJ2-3	CSVLNRDSSSQDTQYF